This entry lists 20 T cell receptor beta chains sequenced from one sample in a study of T cells in Graves' hyperthyroidism and ophthalmopathy. RNA transcripts were the template for amplifying TCR beta CDR3 regions. The TCR CDR3 was amplified in a first-round RT-PCR using the HTBI primer set. TCRdb fed the multiplex PCR reads into MiXCR, producing one record per CDR3 protein. The sample lists some 620,000 distinct CDR3 sequences, 15% to 20% occurring once. Material: blood. These receptors were collected from a woman aged 30 to 39 with Graves' hyperthyroidism.

For this clonotype: A much larger clonotype is one base distant, so this may be a read error. The chain employs TRBV20-1 and TRBJ1-5, with D maybe TRBD1 (6 bases). The germline V gene encodes CDR1 DFQATT and CDR2 SNEGSKA (reference sequence). The CDR3 is 12 residues long. This CDR3 is CGAGTLNQPQHF. The CDR3 nucleotides read TGCGGTGCCGGGACACTTAATCAGCCCCAGCATTTT.

The chain links TRBV12-3 or TRBV12-4 to TRBJ2-1, with D maybe TRBD1 (5 bases). Between the trimmed V and J ends, which lost 6 bases and 1 base, there was a span of 10 bases. This CDR3 contains 14 residues. The CDR3 region has the DNA TGTGCCAGCAGCCCAGGGTTTTCCTACAATGAGCAGTTCTTC. Translating gives CASSPGFSYNEQFF.

Details on this clonotype: Relative to the germline gene, one junction end is altered; a read error may explain this. J is TRBJ2-1 and V is TRBV7-7; D perhaps matches TRBD2 (6 bases). The germline V gene has CDR1 SSHAT and CDR2 FNYEAQ (reference sequence). The CDR3 is made up of 16 amino acids. The CDR3 bases are TGTGCTAGCAGCCAGAGCACGGACTACTCCTACAATGAGCAGTTCTTC. As protein: CASSQSTDYSYNEQFF.

This clonotype was seen a few times. The rearrangement links TRBV5-1 to TRBJ2-3, with D maybe TRBD1 (5 bases). The CDR3 covers 14 residues. CDR1 is SGHRS and CDR2 is YFSETQ in the germline V gene. V shed 0 bases and J shed 4 bases, with 9 bases lying between them. The CDR3 protein is CASSLGRASDTQYF. The CDR3 DNA is TGCGCCAGCAGCTTGGGCAGGGCCTCAGATACGCAGTATTTT.

This clonotype was recorded many times. V is TRBV6-1 and J is TRBJ1-2; 8 positions match TRBD1. V was pared by 6 bases and J by 0 bases, with 6 bases of the junction left unmatched. The CDR3 sequence is 15 residues long. Germline V gene sequence: CDR1 MNHNS, CDR2 SASEGT. In DNA form, the CDR3 reads TGTGCCAGCAGGCGAGGGACAGGAGCTAACTATGGCTACACCTTC. This translates into CASRRGTGANYGYTF.

This clonotype was observed a handful of times. Relative to the germline gene, one junction end is altered; a read error may explain this. The gene calls are TRBV6-1 and TRBJ2-2, with TRBD2 as a possible D gene (5 bases). CDR1 and CDR2 from the germline V gene are MNHNS and SASEGT. The CDR3 sequence is 11 residues long. CDR3 nucleotide sequence: TGTGCCAGCAGACGGACCGGGGAACTGTTTTTT. It encodes CASRRTGELFF.

This clonotype was seen at least ten times. The chain recombines TRBV2 with TRBJ1-2, with TRBD1 matching over 9 bases. The CDR3 is 17 amino acids. V was clipped by 3 bases and J by 2 bases; unmatched bases: 10. Germline-derived CDR1 and CDR2 are SNHLY and FYNNEI. This CDR3 reads CASSDAGQGLPNYGYTF. In nucleotides, the CDR3 is TGTGCCAGCAGTGACGCGGGACAGGGCCTACCAAACTATGGCTACACCTTC.

V gene TRBV14 combines with J gene TRBJ2-5; D possibly corresponds to TRBD1 (5 bases). CDR3 length equals 14 residues. Germline CDR1 and CDR2: SGHDN and FVKESK. Between the trimmed V and J ends, which lost 2 bases and 2 bases, there was a span of 9 bases. CDR3 bases: TGTGCCAGCAGCCAACTAGACAGACAAGAGACCCAGTACTTC. Translation gives CASSQLDRQETQYF. Supplemented by reference TRBV14 and TRBJ2-5, the full variable domain reads EAGVTQFPSHSVIEKGQTVTLRCDPISGHDNLYWYRRVMGKEIKFLLHFVKESKQDESGMPNNRFLAERTGGTYSTLKVQPAELEDSGVYFCASSQLDRQETQYFGPGTRLLVL.

There are many counts of this clonotype. The chain employs TRBV30 and TRBJ1-2; 11 bases fit TRBD1. The V segment lost 3 bases and the J segment 6 bases; nucleotides outside the gene matches: 12. The CDR3 is 16 amino acids. Germline V gene sequence: CDR1 GTSNPN, CDR2 SVGIG (reference sequence). The CDR3: CAWRAGQGDQVDGYTF. In nucleotides, the CDR3 is TGTGCCTGGAGGGCGGGACAGGGGGATCAGGTCGATGGCTACACCTTC.

In its sample, this clonotype was seen many times. The chain links TRBV28 to TRBJ1-5; possibly TRBD1 for D (5 bases). CDR3 size: 18 residues. Germline V gene sequence: CDR1 MDHEN, CDR2 SYDVKM. V was shortened by 5 bases and J by 4 bases, with 24 bases between the two germline ends. CDR3 residues: CASSEPLGEEVANQPQHF. The CDR3 coding sequence is TGTGCCAGCAGTGAGCCTCTGGGGGAGGAGGTAGCAAATCAGCCCCAGCATTTT.

Many counts were recorded for this clonotype. V usage is TRBV9 and J usage is TRBJ2-1; perhaps TRBD2 as D (5 bases). This CDR3 is 13 amino acids long. The V gene lost 0 bases and the J gene lost 5 bases, with 6 bases spanning the gap. The germline V gene encodes CDR1 SGDLS and CDR2 YYNGEE. As DNA, the CDR3 is TGTGCCAGCAGCGTAGGAGCGGACAATGAGCAGTTCTTC. It encodes CASSVGADNEQFF.

This clonotype has at least ten counts. V is TRBV7-9 and J is TRBJ1-2, with 9 bases lining up with TRBD1. CDR1 is SEHNR and CDR2 is FQNEAQ in the germline V gene (reference sequence). The J segment lost 3 bases and the V segment lost 4 bases, leaving 6 bases of the junction unmatched. This CDR3 has 15 amino acids. The CDR3 region has the DNA TGTGCCAGCAGCTCGGGACAGGGCAGGGACTATGGCTACACCTTC. It specifies CASSSGQGRDYGYTF.

This clonotype was seen a few times. The rearrangement uses TRBV3-1 and TRBJ1-1; tentatively, D is TRBD1 (5 bases). V lost 8 bases and J 4 bases, leaving 14 bases between the germline ends. The CDR3 runs 13 residues. From germline, CDR1 is LGHDT and CDR2 YNNKEL (reference sequence). For the CDR3, the DNA is TGTGCCAGCCTAACTATGGGGGGCACTGAAGCTTTCTTT. This gives the protein CASLTMGGTEAFF.

V and J are TRBV5-6 and TRBJ1-1; possibly TRBD1 for D (6 bases). V lost 3 bases, J lost 3 bases, and 18 bases lay in between. CDR1 SGHDT and CDR2 YYEEEE come from the germline V gene. The CDR3 runs 16 residues. The CDR3 sequence: CASSSRGGFTDTEAFF. CDR3 DNA: TGTGCCAGCAGCTCCAGGGGAGGATTTACGGACACTGAAGCTTTCTTT.

In this sample, this clonotype turned up a few times. The chain employs TRBV5-6 and TRBJ1-2; TRBD1 matches 7 bases. Germline CDR1 SGHDT, CDR2 YYEEEE. The CDR3 is 15 amino acids. Trimming at V came to 4 bases and at J to 4 bases, leaving 10 bases not matched to a gene. This CDR3 reads CASSRSGTDGYGYTF. DNA for the CDR3: TGTGCCAGCAGCCGCAGTGGGACAGATGGCTATGGCTACACCTTC. Full variable domain (missing parts from reference TRBV5-6 and TRBJ1-2): DAGVTQSPTHLIKTRGQQVTLRCSPKSGHDTVSWYQQALGQGPQFIFQYYEEEERQRGNFPDRFSGHQFPNYSSELNVNALLLGDSALYLCASSRSGTDGYGYTFGSGTRLTVV.

This clonotype was counted ten times or more. CDR3 sequence: CASSDSGQGNTEAFF. CDR3 in DNA: TGTGCCAGCAGCGACTCGGGACAGGGCAACACTGAAGCTTTCTTT. The V and J genes are TRBV12-3 or TRBV12-4 and TRBJ1-1, with 9 nucleotides matching TRBD1. The CDR3 has 15 amino acids. V lost 6 bases to trimming and J lost 2 bases; unmatched junction nucleotides: 7.

This clonotype turned up a few times. The CDR3 DNA sequence: TGTGCCAGCAGCTTAGAGGGGACAGGGGGCTTCGAGCAGTACTTC. The encoded protein is CASSLEGTGGFEQYF. The chain carries TRBV11-2 and TRBJ2-7, with TRBD1 matching 12 bases. The V and J ends lost 0 bases and 6 bases, in that order; junction bases with no gene match: 3. The CDR3 is made up of 15 amino acids. The germline V gene has CDR1 SGHAT and CDR2 FQNNGV.

The sample holds many counts of this clonotype. The chain recombines TRBV30 with TRBJ2-5, with TRBD2 matching over 10 bases. Germline values: CDR1 GTSNPN, CDR2 SVGIG (reference sequence). The CDR3 has 14 residues. V shed 4 bases, J shed 4 bases, and the junction held 6 bases outside the gene matches. DNA for the CDR3: TGTGCCTGGACTAGCGGGAGTTCAGGAGAGACCCAGTACTTC. Protein sequence: CAWTSGSSGETQYF.

This clonotype was detected only a few times. The V and J genes are TRBV7-3 and TRBJ2-1; D not resolved. Trimming left V 1 base short and J 5 bases short, with 12 bases between. CDR1 is SGHTA, CDR2 FQGTGA, per germline. CDR3 length: 15 amino acids. The CDR3 region is CASSLKGWTDNEQFF. The CDR3, as DNA: TGTGCCAGCAGCTTAAAGGGTTGGACCGACAATGAGCAGTTCTTC.

The rearrangement joins TRBV6-4 to TRBJ1-2; D is undetermined. Germline assignment: CDR1 MRHNA and CDR2 SNTAGT. V lost 5 bases, J lost 4 bases, and 14 bases lay in between. The CDR3 totals 14 residues. CDR3 loop: CASSKEKGAYGYTF. The CDR3 bases are TGTGCCAGCAGTAAGGAGAAGGGAGCCTATGGCTACACCTTC.